The rows below give T cell receptor beta chains drawn from one sample of a study of identical twins. TCRdb re-called the 5' RACE reads with MiXCR, one entry per CDR3 protein. The sample has more than 1.5 million distinct CDR3 sequences, around 29% seen once. The specimen sequenced was cord blood. Source of these receptors: a newborn girl in good health. Both conserved end residues are part of each CDR3. A D gene is named only where the DNA matches it firmly. Clone size is shown for a subset of rows, as once, few, many or a class of expanded clone.

J: TRBJ1-1
size: few
D: .
V: TRBV7-9
CDR3: CASSLTSNTEAFF
DNA: TGTGCCAGCAGCTTAACGTCTAACACTGAAGCTTTCTTT

J: TRBJ2-1
size: few
D: .
V: TRBV28
CDR3: CASRGGDYYNEQFF
DNA: TGTGCCAGCCGGGGCGGGGATTACTACAATGAGCAGTTCTTC

J: TRBJ2-3
size: .
D: .
V: TRBV4-1
CDR3: CASSQDHLAADTQYF
DNA: TGCGCCAGCAGCCAAGATCACTTGGCGGCTGATACGCAGTATTTT

J: TRBJ2-5
size: .
D: TRBD2
V: TRBV28
CDR3: CASSWGVAGGEETQYF
DNA: TGTGCCAGCAGTTGGGGTGTAGCGGGAGGGGAGGAGACCCAGTACTTC

J: TRBJ1-5
size: .
D: .
V: TRBV2
CDR3: CASMAGKGNQPQHF
DNA: TGTGCCAGCATGGCAGGGAAGGGCAATCAGCCCCAGCATTTT

J: TRBJ2-4
size: .
D: TRBD2
V: TRBV12-5
CDR3: CASGLVLAGAKNIQYF
DNA: TGTGCTAGTGGTTTGGTACTAGCGGGAGCCAAAAACATTCAGTACTTC

J: TRBJ1-4
size: few
D: .
V: TRBV7-8
CDR3: CASSLKRWANEKLFF
DNA: TGTGCCAGCAGCCTAAAGCGGTGGGCTAATGAAAAACTGTTTTTT

J: TRBJ2-1
size: .
D: TRBD2
V: TRBV6-2/TRBV6-3
CDR3: CASSYPRREGLEQFF
DNA: TGTGCCAGCAGTTACCCACGGCGGGAGGGCCTTGAGCAGTTCTTC

J: TRBJ1-5
size: few
D: .
V: TRBV7-2
CDR3: CASSLVPGYSNQPQHF
DNA: TGTGCCAGCAGCTTAGTACCAGGCTATAGCAATCAGCCCCAGCATTTT

J: TRBJ2-3
size: .
D: TRBD2
V: TRBV5-1
CDR3: CATASGGNTDTQYF
DNA: TGCGCCACCGCTAGCGGGGGGAACACAGATACGCAGTATTTT

J: TRBJ1-2
size: many
D: .
V: TRBV29-1
CDR3: CSVVHGGTGYTF
DNA: TGCAGCGTTGTACATGGGGGTACTGGCTACACCTTC

J: TRBJ2-7
size: few
D: .
V: TRBV21-1
CDR3: CASSKGGLAYYEQYF
DNA: TGTGCCAGCAGCAAAGGAGGACTAGCGTACTACGAGCAGTACTTC

J: TRBJ1-4
size: .
D: .
V: TRBV11-1
CDR3: CASSLRGHEKLFF
DNA: TGTGCCAGCAGCTTACGGGGGCATGAAAAACTGTTTTTT

J: TRBJ2-3
size: few
D: TRBD1
V: TRBV20-1
CDR3: CSANPGTGGTDTQYF
DNA: TGCAGTGCTAACCCCGGGACAGGGGGCACAGATACGCAGTATTTT

J: TRBJ2-7
size: few
D: TRBD2
V: TRBV12-3/TRBV12-4
CDR3: CASSLRASGRTTYEQYF
DNA: TGTGCCAGCAGTTTGAGGGCTAGCGGGAGGACCACCTACGAGCAGTACTTC

J: TRBJ2-5
size: few
D: .
V: TRBV6-1
CDR3: CASNNEQYF
DNA: TGTGCCAGCAATAATGAGCAGTACTTC

J: TRBJ2-5
size: few
D: .
V: TRBV7-2
CDR3: CASSLVSITLLLETQYF
DNA: TGTGCCAGCAGCTTAGTTTCGATTACACTTCTTTTAGAGACCCAGTACTTC

J: TRBJ1-5
size: .
D: .
V: TRBV7-8
CDR3: CASSARTVPQSNQPQHF
DNA: TGTGCCAGCAGCGCCCGGACAGTTCCCCAAAGCAATCAGCCCCAGCATTTT

J: TRBJ1-2
size: few
D: .
V: TRBV29-1
CDR3: CSVAEYGYTF
DNA: TGCAGCGTTGCGGAATATGGCTACACCTTC

J: TRBJ1-6
size: few
D: .
V: TRBV10-3
CDR3: CAIRGGTPENSPLHF
DNA: TGTGCCATCAGGGGCGGGACACCGGAAAATTCACCCCTCCACTTT

J: TRBJ2-7
size: .
D: TRBD2
V: TRBV10-3
CDR3: CAIKDEGGYNEQYF
DNA: TGTGCCATCAAAGATGAGGGAGGGTACAATGAGCAGTACTTC

J: TRBJ1-2
size: .
D: TRBD1
V: TRBV20-1
CDR3: CSAHRGRLAYGYTF
DNA: TGCAGTGCCCACAGGGGGCGGTTGGCCTATGGCTACACCTTC

J: TRBJ1-4
size: .
D: .
V: TRBV20-1
CDR3: CSARVRVGEKLFF
DNA: TGCAGTGCCAGAGTCAGGGTAGGAGAAAAACTGTTTTTT

J: TRBJ2-1
size: many
D: .
V: TRBV29-1
CDR3: CSVGDLEQFF
DNA: TGCAGCGTTGGGGATCTTGAGCAGTTCTTC

J: TRBJ2-3
size: .
D: .
V: TRBV3-1
CDR3: CASSHFPGMTSTDTQYF
DNA: TGTGCCAGCAGCCATTTTCCGGGGATGACTAGCACAGATACGCAGTATTTT

J: TRBJ2-1
size: .
D: .
V: TRBV20-1
CDR3: CSGNSASYNEQFF
DNA: TGCAGTGGGAATAGCGCGTCCTACAATGAGCAGTTCTTC

J: TRBJ2-1
size: many
D: .
V: TRBV5-1
CDR3: CASSVPGLENDEQFF
DNA: TGCGCCAGCAGCGTACCGGGACTCGAAAATGATGAGCAGTTCTTC

J: TRBJ2-3
size: .
D: TRBD1
V: TRBV19
CDR3: CASSIPNRGRGTDTQYF
DNA: TGTGCCAGTAGTATCCCCAACAGGGGAAGGGGCACAGATACGCAGTATTTT

J: TRBJ2-4
size: .
D: .
V: TRBV15
CDR3: CATSRTTMGLAKNIQYF
DNA: TGTGCCACCAGCAGAACTACCATGGGACTAGCCAAAAACATTCAGTACTTC

J: TRBJ2-5
size: .
D: TRBD2
V: TRBV4-2
CDR3: CASSQDDGVAGRGETQYF
DNA: TGTGCCAGCAGCCAAGATGATGGGGTAGCGGGAAGGGGAGAGACCCAGTACTTC

J: TRBJ2-7
size: .
D: TRBD1
V: TRBV11-2
CDR3: CASSSRQGYNEQYF
DNA: TGTGCCAGCAGCTCTAGACAGGGTTACAACGAGCAGTACTTC

J: TRBJ2-3
size: .
D: .
V: TRBV27
CDR3: CASSIARRWDTQYF
DNA: TGTGCCAGCAGTATCGCCCGGCGCTGGGATACGCAGTATTTT

J: TRBJ2-4
size: many
D: .
V: TRBV7-2
CDR3: CASSLDQSQYF
DNA: TGTGCCAGCAGCTTAGACCAGTCTCAGTACTTC

J: TRBJ1-5
size: .
D: .
V: TRBV20-1
CDR3: CSPSPTNQPQHF
DNA: TGCAGTCCTAGCCCCACCAATCAGCCCCAGCATTTT

J: TRBJ2-5
size: .
D: .
V: TRBV9
CDR3: CASSVGKKETQYF
DNA: TGTGCCAGCAGCGTAGGGAAGAAAGAGACCCAGTACTTC

J: TRBJ2-5
size: many
D: .
V: TRBV10-3
CDR3: CASRPTVAETQYF
DNA: TGTGCCTCCCGACCAACAGTGGCAGAGACCCAGTACTTC

J: TRBJ2-2
size: .
D: TRBD1
V: TRBV10-3
CDR3: CAISEGTGAGELFF
DNA: TGTGCCATCAGTGAGGGGACAGGGGCCGGGGAGCTGTTTTTT

J: TRBJ2-7
size: few
D: TRBD2
V: TRBV27
CDR3: CASSLSRLAGAYEQYF
DNA: TGTGCCAGCAGTTTATCGCGGCTAGCGGGAGCCTACGAGCAGTACTTC

J: TRBJ2-5
size: few
D: TRBD2
V: TRBV5-1
CDR3: CASSLEIGLAEETQYF
DNA: TGCGCCAGCAGCTTGGAGATAGGTCTAGCGGAAGAGACCCAGTACTTC

J: TRBJ2-3
size: .
D: .
V: TRBV7-2
CDR3: CASSLRWAATDTQYF
DNA: TGTGCCAGCAGCTTAAGGTGGGCAGCAACAGATACGCAGTATTTT

J: TRBJ2-3
size: .
D: TRBD2
V: TRBV11-2
CDR3: CASSLLAGGVDTQYF
DNA: TGTGCCAGCAGCTTACTAGCGGGGGGAGTAGATACGCAGTATTTT

J: TRBJ1-1
size: .
D: .
V: TRBV5-1
CDR3: CASSRAAGNTEAFF
DNA: TGCGCCAGCAGCCGCGCGGCAGGGAACACTGAAGCTTTCTTT

J: TRBJ2-6
size: .
D: TRBD1
V: TRBV20-1
CDR3: CSANRQGSGANVLTF
DNA: TGCAGTGCCAACCGACAGGGATCTGGGGCCAACGTCCTGACTTTC

J: TRBJ1-2
size: few
D: .
V: TRBV7-9
CDR3: CASGRVYGYTF
DNA: TGTGCCAGCGGCAGGGTGTATGGCTACACCTTC

J: TRBJ2-3
size: few
D: .
V: TRBV20-1
CDR3: CSARDRLSTDTQYF
DNA: TGCAGTGCTAGAGATCGGCTTAGCACAGATACGCAGTATTTT

J: TRBJ2-7
size: few
D: .
V: TRBV20-1
CDR3: CSAREDWKAPEQYF
DNA: TGCAGTGCTAGAGAAGACTGGAAAGCTCCCGAGCAGTACTTC

J: TRBJ2-1
size: few
D: .
V: TRBV7-8
CDR3: CASSLGRRAGSYNEQFF
DNA: TGTGCCAGCAGCTTAGGTAGGAGAGCCGGCTCCTACAATGAGCAGTTCTTC

J: TRBJ2-1
size: .
D: .
V: TRBV27
CDR3: CASSLGLPHEQFF
DNA: TGTGCCAGCAGTTTGGGGCTTCCCCATGAGCAGTTCTTC

J: TRBJ2-5
size: .
D: .
V: TRBV12-3/TRBV12-4
CDR3: CASSFYIGEETQYF
DNA: TGTGCCAGCAGTTTCTACATCGGAGAAGAGACCCAGTACTTC

J: TRBJ2-3
size: many
D: TRBD2
V: TRBV5-1
CDR3: CASSLGGSGSTDTQYF
DNA: TGTGCCAGCAGTTTAGGAGGTAGCGGGAGCACAGATACGCAGTATTTT

J: TRBJ2-1
size: .
D: .
V: TRBV7-2
CDR3: CASSFRGTWNNEQFF
DNA: TGTGCCAGCAGCTTTCGAGGGACATGGAACAATGAGCAGTTCTTC

J: TRBJ2-7
size: .
D: .
V: TRBV24-1
CDR3: CATSESSYEQYF
DNA: TGTGCCACCAGTGAGAGCAGCTACGAGCAGTACTTC

J: TRBJ2-7
size: many
D: TRBD1
V: TRBV10-3
CDR3: CATGQGANYEQYF
DNA: TGTGCCACCGGACAGGGGGCGAACTACGAGCAGTACTTC

J: TRBJ2-5
size: few
D: TRBD2
V: TRBV4-1
CDR3: CASSQEILAGGKEQYF
DNA: TGCGCCAGCAGCCAAGAAATCCTAGCGGGAGGGAAAGAGCAGTACTTC